This is a list of T cell receptor beta chains from one sample in a study of blood T cell repertoires in COVID-19. The assay was immunoSEQ multiplex PCR, and TCRdb's table has in-frame clones only and misses some. The table has 200,000 or so clones, roughly three quarters seen once. Sequenced: peripheral blood. All receptors derive from a man in his 60s with active or convalescent COVID-19. CDR3s include the opening cysteine and the closing phenylalanine or tryptophan. A D gene is named only where the DNA matches it firmly. A row's size may be missing; if present it is once, few, many or a size class.

TRBD2	TRBJ2-7	-	TRBV3-1/TRBV3-2	TGTGCCAGCAGCCTTAGCGGGAGTGAAGGCGAGCAGTACTTC	CASSLSGSEGEQYF
-	TRBJ2-6	-	TRBV2	TGTGCCACCATCGGACAGAGCTCTGGGGCCAACGTCCTGACTTTC	CATIGQSSGANVLTF
-	TRBJ1-2	-	TRBV7-2	TGTGCCAGCAGCCTTGACAGCGACAACTTGGGCTACACCTTC	CASSLDSDNLGYTF
TRBD1	TRBJ1-6	-	TRBV9	TGTGCCAGCAGCGTAGGGACAGGGGCCAATTCACCCCTCCACTTT	CASSVGTGANSPLHF
-	TRBJ2-5	few	TRBV2	TGTGCCAGCAGTGATAGCGGGACAGCGACCCAGTACTTC	CASSDSGTATQYF
-	TRBJ2-1	-	TRBV13	TGTGCCAACCCACGACAGGAAATCGGTGATGAGCAGTTCTTC	CANPRQEIGDEQFF
TRBD2	TRBJ2-7	-	TRBV2	TGTGCCAGCGGCTTACTAGCGGGAGACGGCGAGCAGTACTTC	CASGLLAGDGEQYF
-	TRBJ1-4	-	TRBV11-2	TGTGCCAGCAGTCCCACCGGGGCGGGAGGTGAAAAACTGTTTTTT	CASSPTGAGGEKLFF
TRBD1	TRBJ1-1	-	TRBV29-1	TGCAGCGTTCAACAGGGGGTCGGTGAAGCTTTCTTT	CSVQQGVGEAFF
-	TRBJ2-6	-	TRBV5-1	TGCGCCAGCAGCTTGGCCCCTGGGCCTGGGGCCAACGTCCTGACTTTC	CASSLAPGPGANVLTF
TRBD2	TRBJ2-7	-	TRBV27	TGTGCCAGCAGTTCGACTAGCGGGTACTACGAGCAGTACTTC	CASSSTSGYYEQYF
-	TRBJ2-1	once	TRBV27	TGTGCCAGCAGTCCCGGGGTCTTCAATGAGCAGTTCTTC	CASSPGVFNEQFF
TRBD2	TRBJ2-2	-	TRBV7-3	TGTGCCAGCAGGCACGGGGGGTCCGGGGAGCTGTTTTTT	CASRHGGSGELFF
TRBD1	TRBJ2-7	-	TRBV14	TGTGCCAGCAGCCCCAAGACAGGGTACGGTGAGCAGTACTTC	CASSPKTGYGEQYF
TRBD1	TRBJ2-4	-	TRBV19	TGTGCCAGTACCCGGACAGGGAATGGCAAAAACATTCAGTACTTC	CASTRTGNGKNIQYF
-	TRBJ1-1	-	TRBV6-5	TGTGCCAGCAGCGGGAACACTGAAGCTTTCTTT	CASSGNTEAFF
-	TRBJ2-1	-	TRBV7-3	TGTGCCAGCAGCGTGGGCCGCGGGAATGAGCAGTTCTTC	CASSVGRGNEQFF
TRBD2	TRBJ2-2	-	TRBV6-2/TRBV6-3	TGTGCCAGCAGTTACTCTTCCGCGGGAGGGAACACCGGGGAGCTGTTTTTT	CASSYSSAGGNTGELFF
TRBD1	TRBJ2-7	-	TRBV11-2	TGTGCCAGCAGCCCTGGTACAGGGGCGGGCGAGCAGTACTTC	CASSPGTGAGEQYF
-	TRBJ1-2	-	TRBV30	TGTGCCTGGAGTCCCCAGGGGTCTGGCTACACCTTC	CAWSPQGSGYTF
-	TRBJ2-1	-	TRBV18	TGTGCCAGCTCACCAGGCGGGCTCTCCTACAATGAGCAGTTCTTC	CASSPGGLSYNEQFF
TRBD1	TRBJ2-5	-	TRBV9	TGTGCCAGCAGCGCGGACCACAGGGGGCGCGGAGAGACCCAGTACTTC	CASSADHRGRGETQYF
-	TRBJ2-1	once	TRBV5-4	TGTGCCAGCAGTCCTAAGACTAGAGGCTCCTACAATGAGCAGTTCTTC	CASSPKTRGSYNEQFF
-	TRBJ1-4	-	TRBV2	TGTGCCAGGTCCGGGGCAACTAATGAAAAACTGTTTTTT	CARSGATNEKLFF
TRBD1	TRBJ2-1	-	TRBV10-3	TGTGCCATTTCGAGACAGGGCTCTAATAGGGTCGAGCAGTTCTTC	CAISRQGSNRVEQFF
TRBD2	TRBJ2-3	-	TRBV30	TGTGCCTGGAGTATAATAGCGGGAGAGGTGAGGACAGATACGCAGTATTTT	CAWSIIAGEVRTDTQYF
-	TRBJ2-7	many	TRBV10-3	TGTGCCATCAGTGAGGAGGGGGCCTACGAGCAGTACTTC	CAISEEGAYEQYF
-	TRBJ1-4	-	TRBV7-9	TGTGCCAGCAGCTTAGCGGCAGGGGAAGGTGAAAAACTGTTTTTT	CASSLAAGEGEKLFF
-	TRBJ1-2	-	TRBV6-5	TGTGCCGTCCAGTCAGGGCTTGGCTACACCTTC	CAVQSGLGYTF
TRBD2	TRBJ2-1	-	TRBV7-2	TGTGCCAGCAGCTTAAGGACTAGCGGGAGGATTGCATACAATGAGCAGTTCTTC	CASSLRTSGRIAYNEQFF
-	TRBJ2-3	-	TRBV6-5	TGTGCCAGCAGCCCCAACAGGGTTAGCACAGATACGCAGTATTTT	CASSPNRVSTDTQYF
-	TRBJ1-2	-	TRBV27	TGTGCCAGCAGTTTCCGGGACTTAGGGTATGGCTACACCTTC	CASSFRDLGYGYTF